Reported below is one T cell receptor (beta chain). Its antigen is still unknown. The sample belongs to a study of graft-versus-host responses after intestinal transplantation. Study-wide context: The study gave all recipients anti-thymocyte globulin induction, then tacrolimus and steroids for approximately 3 years. Study-wide points: Allograft graft-versus-host to host-versus-graft clonal ratios ran high in patients with graft-donor T cell macrochimerism. GvH clones surfaced in recipient marrow, some emerging earlier in ileum or blood.

The data were produced by immunoSEQ multiplex PCR, yet TCRdb's version contains in-frame clones alone and is incomplete. The table lists 45,000 to 60,000 clones, 80% to 95% of them singletons. V shed 0 bases and J shed 7 bases, with 10 bases lying between them. This CDR3 region has 14 residues. Per the germline V gene, CDR1 is SGHTA and CDR2 is FQGNSA. The sequence was obtained from a human donor who was the organ donor for an intestinal transplant. The J gene is TRBJ2-4, the V gene TRBV7-2; D unclear. Specimen: unstimulated CD4+ T cells sorted from spleen or lymph node cells, collected before transplant. For the CDR3, the DNA is TGTGCCAGCAGCTTAGCGTCGGGCCGGAACATTCAGTACTTC. Translating it yields CASSLASGRNIQYF.